The present entry profiles one T cell receptor (beta chain) with its context. Its antigen is not known. From germline, CDR1 is SQVTM and CDR2 ANQGSEA. Trimming took 3 bases from V and 1 from J, leaving 9 bases between them. This CDR3 is 13 amino acids long. Treatment given: about 20 received Ad26.COV2.S at low or high dose, single or two shots; a few received placebo; per-sample allocation not given. Material that was analyzed had been drawn on day 63 after the first vaccine or placebo injection. An Ad26 vector expressing Wuhan-strain SARS-CoV-2 spike constituted the vaccine. This record comes from a study of Ad26.COV2.S vaccination and SARS-CoV-2 variants. Study results and limitations: Reported findings describe substantial breadth in spike-specific CD8+ and CD4+ T cell responses following vaccination.

TCRdb keeps only in-frame clones here, not all; method: immunoSEQ multiplex PCR. The table includes 350,000 to 400,000 clones, about nine tenths detected once. The sequencing here drew on peripheral blood, taken in a trial of Ad26.COV2.S vaccine versus placebo. V usage is TRBV29-1 and J usage is TRBJ1-1; D is unclear. This receptor was identified in a person between 18 and 65 years old who received the Ad26.COV2.S COVID-19 vaccine or a placebo. CDR3 DNA sequence: TGCAGCGTTGAGGGCAGGTCGAACACTGAAGCTTTCTTT. This codes for CSVEGRSNTEAFF.